A selection of T cell receptor beta chains follows, all from one sample in a study of T-cell memory formation after mild COVID-19. TCRdb processed the 5' RACE reads anew with MiXCR; each CDR3 protein has one entry. The table includes a few hundred thousand distinct CDR3 sequences, around a fifth detected once. The sequenced sample consisted of PBMCs or a T cell subset sorted from them (not recorded which). These receptors were taken from a man aged 18 to 30 who had mild COVID-19 (a few samples of this study predate the infection). Cell type and time point are not known. CDR3s include the opening cysteine and the closing phenylalanine or tryptophan. Each record gives: clone size, V gene, D gene, J gene, CDR3 DNA, CDR3 protein. D genes are given only for firm matches. Only some rows state a clone size, as once, few, many or a class for expanded clones.

few	TRBV6-5	TRBD1	TRBJ2-7	TGTGCCAGCAGTTACTCCGCAGGGGGCGACGAGCAGTACTTC	CASSYSAGGDEQYF
few	TRBV20-1	.	TRBJ2-7	TGCAGTGCCCTGACAGACTCCTACGAGCAGTACTTC	CSALTDSYEQYF
.	TRBV20-1	.	TRBJ1-5	TGCAGTGCTAGAGGGGACGCCAATCAGCCCCAGCATTTT	CSARGDANQPQHF
few	TRBV15	.	TRBJ2-7	TGTGCCACCAGCCGGGACCCCGGCTCCTACGAGCAGTACTTC	CATSRDPGSYEQYF
.	TRBV6-2/TRBV6-3	.	TRBJ1-5	TGTGCCAGCGGGACGGGGGATCAGCCCCAGCATTTT	CASGTGDQPQHF
.	TRBV5-1	.	TRBJ1-1	TGCGCCAGCAGCTTGGGGGGTTCGACAGGTATGAACACTGAAGCTTTCTTT	CASSLGGSTGMNTEAFF
few	TRBV20-1	TRBD2	TRBJ2-1	TGCAGTCCCTGGCCTGCGGGGGGGACCAATGAGCAGTTCTTC	CSPWPAGGTNEQFF
.	TRBV18	.	TRBJ2-5	TGTGCCAGCTCACCAACTCGGGGTACAATACAAGAGACCCAGTACTTC	CASSPTRGTIQETQYF
many	TRBV15	TRBD2	TRBJ2-1	TGTGCCACCAGCGGTAATAGCGGGGGGTCCTACAATGAGCAGTTCTTC	CATSGNSGGSYNEQFF
.	TRBV20-1	.	TRBJ2-2	TGCAGTGCTAGATATTGGGGCGGGACGAACACCGGGGAGCTGTTTTTT	CSARYWGGTNTGELFF
.	TRBV20-1	.	TRBJ2-7	TGCAGTGCCACCCCAGGGGGGCTCTTTCGCGAGCAGTACTTC	CSATPGGLFREQYF
.	TRBV25-1	.	TRBJ1-6	TGTGCCAGCAGTGAGGGTTACAATTCACCCCTCCACTTT	CASSEGYNSPLHF
.	TRBV30	TRBD1	TRBJ2-5	TGTGCCTGGAGAGGGACAGGGAGGGAGACCCAGTACTTC	CAWRGTGRETQYF
.	TRBV4-3	.	TRBJ2-7	TGCGCCAGCAGCAGATGGACGGGATACTACGAGCAGTACTTC	CASSRWTGYYEQYF
few	TRBV5-1	.	TRBJ1-1	TGCGCCAGCAGCTTGAGGGGGAGGACTGAAGCTTTCTTT	CASSLRGRTEAFF
.	TRBV2	TRBD1	TRBJ1-2	TGTGCCAGCGGGGGACAGGGCGACTATGGCTACACCTTC	CASGGQGDYGYTF
few	TRBV7-2	.	TRBJ1-1	TGTGCCAGCAGTTACTTTGGGGGGCGCACTGAAGCTTTCTTT	CASSYFGGRTEAFF
many	TRBV12-3/TRBV12-4	.	TRBJ2-7	TGTGCCAGCAGTTTTAGGTGGCCGACCTACGAGCAGTACTTC	CASSFRWPTYEQYF
few	TRBV19	.	TRBJ2-5	TGTGCCAGTAGACCCTGGAGCCAAGAGACCCAGTACTTC	CASRPWSQETQYF
.	TRBV12-5	.	TRBJ2-5	TGTGCTAGTGGTCCCTCTGTGGTAGAGACCCAGTACTTC	CASGPSVVETQYF
.	TRBV9	.	TRBJ2-5	TGTGCCAGCAGTATAAGGTGGGGTCAAGAGACCCAGTACTTC	CASSIRWGQETQYF
few	TRBV18	.	TRBJ2-1	TGTGCCAGCTCACCACCGGGGGGGGCGCAGGTCAATGAGCAGTTCTTC	CASSPPGGAQVNEQFF
.	TRBV19	TRBD2	TRBJ2-7	TGTGCCAGTAGCTATCGGATAGCGGGGTCCTACGAGCAGTACTTC	CASSYRIAGSYEQYF
few	TRBV2	.	TRBJ2-7	TGTGCCAGCAGTGAGGCAGGGGTATACGAGCAGTACTTC	CASSEAGVYEQYF
.	TRBV20-1	TRBD2	TRBJ2-3	TGCAGTGCTGCCGCCGGGACTAGCGGGGACCGCACAGATACGCAGTATTTT	CSAAAGTSGDRTDTQYF
.	TRBV15	.	TRBJ2-3	TGTGCCACCAGCAGAGTCGGCAGGGGAGTGGCGGATACGCAGTATTTT	CATSRVGRGVADTQYF
.	TRBV12-3/TRBV12-4	.	TRBJ2-3	TGTGCCAGCAGTTACAGTCTGGGGCGACGCACAGATACGCAGTATTTT	CASSYSLGRRTDTQYF
few	TRBV20-1	.	TRBJ1-6	TGCAGTGCTAGTGGGCAGAATAATTCACCCCTCCACTTT	CSASGQNNSPLHF
few	TRBV6-5	.	TRBJ1-1	TGTGCCAGCACCACTGGTCTTGAGGCTTTCTTT	CASTTGLEAFF